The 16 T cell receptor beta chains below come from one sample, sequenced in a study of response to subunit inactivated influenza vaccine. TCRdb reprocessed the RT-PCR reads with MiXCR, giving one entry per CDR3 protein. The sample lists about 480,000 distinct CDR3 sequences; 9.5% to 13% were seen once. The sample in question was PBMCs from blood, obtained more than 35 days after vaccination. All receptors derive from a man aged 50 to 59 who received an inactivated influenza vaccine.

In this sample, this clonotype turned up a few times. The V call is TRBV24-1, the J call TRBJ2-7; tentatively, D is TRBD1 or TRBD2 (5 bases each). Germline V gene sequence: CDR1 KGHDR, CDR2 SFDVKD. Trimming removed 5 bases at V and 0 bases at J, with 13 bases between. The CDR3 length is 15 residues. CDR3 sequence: CATSVGDDRSYEQYF. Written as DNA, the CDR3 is TGTGCCACCAGTGTAGGGGACGACCGCTCCTACGAGCAGTACTTC.

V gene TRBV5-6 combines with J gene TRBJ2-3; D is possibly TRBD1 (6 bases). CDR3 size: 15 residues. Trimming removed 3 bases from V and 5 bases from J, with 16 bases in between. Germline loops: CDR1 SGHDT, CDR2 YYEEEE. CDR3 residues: CASSSEGVGRDTQYF. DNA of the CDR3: TGTGCCAGCAGCTCCGAGGGGGTAGGACGAGATACGCAGTATTTT.

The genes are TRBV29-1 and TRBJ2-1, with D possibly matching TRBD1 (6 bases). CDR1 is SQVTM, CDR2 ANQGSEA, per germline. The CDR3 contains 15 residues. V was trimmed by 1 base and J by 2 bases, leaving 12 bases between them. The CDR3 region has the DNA TGCAGCGTTGAAGGGTCAGGGGTCACCTACAATGAGCAGTTCTTC. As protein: CSVEGSGVTYNEQFF.

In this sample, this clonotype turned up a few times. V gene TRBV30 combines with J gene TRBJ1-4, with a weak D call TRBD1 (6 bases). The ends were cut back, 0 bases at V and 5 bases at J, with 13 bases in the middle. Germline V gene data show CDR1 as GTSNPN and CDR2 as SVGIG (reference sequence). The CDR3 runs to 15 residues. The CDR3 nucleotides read TGTGCCTGGAGTGTACGGACAGTCATGAATGAAAAACTGTTTTTT. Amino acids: CAWSVRTVMNEKLFF.

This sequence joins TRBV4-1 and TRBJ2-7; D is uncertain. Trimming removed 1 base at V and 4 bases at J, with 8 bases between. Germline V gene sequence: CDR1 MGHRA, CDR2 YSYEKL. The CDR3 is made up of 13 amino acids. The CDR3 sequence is CASSQVYGYEQYF. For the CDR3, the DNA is TGCGCCAGCAGCCAAGTATATGGATACGAGCAGTACTTC.

The CDR3 DNA reads as TGTGCCAGCAGAAGCTTTGAAGCTTTCTTT. It specifies CASRSFEAFF. This chain uses TRBV28 with TRBJ1-1, with D hard to call. V lost 6 bases to trimming and J lost 7 bases, with 6 bases between them. The CDR3 is 10 residues long. CDR1 and CDR2 from the germline V gene are MDHEN and SYDVKM.

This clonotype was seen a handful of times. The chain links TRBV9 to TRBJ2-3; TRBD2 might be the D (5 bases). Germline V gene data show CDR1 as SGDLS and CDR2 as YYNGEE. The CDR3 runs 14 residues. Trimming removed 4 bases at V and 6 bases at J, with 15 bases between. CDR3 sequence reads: CASSLGNTGDTQYF. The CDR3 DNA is TGTGCCAGCAGCCTTGGAAACACGGGGGATACGCAGTATTTT.

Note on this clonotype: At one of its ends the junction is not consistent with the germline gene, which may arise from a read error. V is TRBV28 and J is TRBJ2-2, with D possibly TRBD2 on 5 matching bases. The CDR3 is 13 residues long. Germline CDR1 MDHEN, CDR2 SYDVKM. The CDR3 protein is CASGIGNTGELLF. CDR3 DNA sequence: TGTGCCAGCGGAATAGGGAACACCGGGGAGCTGCTTTTT.

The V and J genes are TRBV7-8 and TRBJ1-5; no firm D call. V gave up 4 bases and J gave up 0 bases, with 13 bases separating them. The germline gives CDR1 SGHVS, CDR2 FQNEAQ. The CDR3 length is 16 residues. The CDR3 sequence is CASSYSRGYSNQPQHF. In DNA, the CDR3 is TGTGCCAGCAGCTACTCTCGGGGATATAGCAATCAGCCCCAGCATTTT.

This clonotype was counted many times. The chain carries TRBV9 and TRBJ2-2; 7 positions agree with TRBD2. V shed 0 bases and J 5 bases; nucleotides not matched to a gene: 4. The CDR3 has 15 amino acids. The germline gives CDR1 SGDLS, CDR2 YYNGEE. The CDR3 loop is CASSVGTSATGELFF. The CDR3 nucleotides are TGTGCCAGCAGCGTAGGTACTAGCGCGACCGGGGAGCTGTTTTTT.

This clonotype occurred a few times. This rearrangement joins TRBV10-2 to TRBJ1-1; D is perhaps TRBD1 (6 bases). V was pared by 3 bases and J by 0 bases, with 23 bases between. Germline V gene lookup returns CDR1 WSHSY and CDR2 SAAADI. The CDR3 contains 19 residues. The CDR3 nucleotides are TGCGCCAGCAGTGATCACCACCTGACAGGCCAACTGATGAACACTGAAGCTTTCTTT. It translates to CASSDHHLTGQLMNTEAFF.

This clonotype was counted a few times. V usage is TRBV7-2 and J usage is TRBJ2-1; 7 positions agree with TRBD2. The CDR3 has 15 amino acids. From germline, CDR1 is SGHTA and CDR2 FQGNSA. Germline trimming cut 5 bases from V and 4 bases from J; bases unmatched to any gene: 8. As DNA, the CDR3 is TGTGCCAGCAGCCCCCGGGGGGTACAATACAATGAGCAGTTCTTC. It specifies CASSPRGVQYNEQFF.

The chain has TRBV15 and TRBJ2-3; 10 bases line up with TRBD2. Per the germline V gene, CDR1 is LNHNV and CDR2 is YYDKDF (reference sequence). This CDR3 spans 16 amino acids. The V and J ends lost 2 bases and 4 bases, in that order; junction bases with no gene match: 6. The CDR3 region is CATSRKSGGAADTQYF. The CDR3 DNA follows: TGTGCCACCAGCAGAAAGAGCGGGGGGGCGGCAGATACGCAGTATTTT.

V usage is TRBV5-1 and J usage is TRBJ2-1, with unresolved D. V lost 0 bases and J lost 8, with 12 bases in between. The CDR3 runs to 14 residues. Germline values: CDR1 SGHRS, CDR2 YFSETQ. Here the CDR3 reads CASSLGLGSHEQFF. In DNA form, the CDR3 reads TGCGCCAGCAGCTTGGGGCTAGGATCCCATGAGCAGTTCTTC.

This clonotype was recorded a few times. The CDR3 DNA reads as TGTGCCAGCAGTTTAGAGGGTGAGGGCAATCAGCCCCAGCATTTT. Protein sequence: CASSLEGEGNQPQHF. The V call is TRBV12-3 or TRBV12-4, the J call TRBJ1-5; the D is unclear. This CDR3 region has 15 residues. V lost 1 base to trimming and J lost 2 bases, with 9 bases between them.

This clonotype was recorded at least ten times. CDR3 bases: TGCAGCGTTGAAGTGGGACAGCTAAGCACAGATACGCAGTATTTT. It yields the protein CSVEVGQLSTDTQYF. The rearrangement joins TRBV29-1 to TRBJ2-3; 7 positions agree with TRBD1. Germline lookup yields CDR1 SQVTM and CDR2 ANQGSEA. This CDR3 contains 15 residues. Trimming took 1 base from V and 0 from J; bases not matched to a gene: 4.